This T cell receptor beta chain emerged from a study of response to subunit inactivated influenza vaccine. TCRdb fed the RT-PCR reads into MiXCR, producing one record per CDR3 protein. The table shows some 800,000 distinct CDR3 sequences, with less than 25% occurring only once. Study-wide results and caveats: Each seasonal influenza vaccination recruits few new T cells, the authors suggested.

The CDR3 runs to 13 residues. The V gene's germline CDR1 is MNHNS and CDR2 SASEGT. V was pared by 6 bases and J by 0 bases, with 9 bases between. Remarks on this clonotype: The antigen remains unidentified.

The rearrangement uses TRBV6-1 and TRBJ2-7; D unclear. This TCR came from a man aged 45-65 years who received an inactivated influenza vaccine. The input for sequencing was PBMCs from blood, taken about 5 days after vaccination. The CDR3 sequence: CASSPTISYEQYF. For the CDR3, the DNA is TGTGCCAGCAGCCCGACGATCTCCTACGAGCAGTACTTC.